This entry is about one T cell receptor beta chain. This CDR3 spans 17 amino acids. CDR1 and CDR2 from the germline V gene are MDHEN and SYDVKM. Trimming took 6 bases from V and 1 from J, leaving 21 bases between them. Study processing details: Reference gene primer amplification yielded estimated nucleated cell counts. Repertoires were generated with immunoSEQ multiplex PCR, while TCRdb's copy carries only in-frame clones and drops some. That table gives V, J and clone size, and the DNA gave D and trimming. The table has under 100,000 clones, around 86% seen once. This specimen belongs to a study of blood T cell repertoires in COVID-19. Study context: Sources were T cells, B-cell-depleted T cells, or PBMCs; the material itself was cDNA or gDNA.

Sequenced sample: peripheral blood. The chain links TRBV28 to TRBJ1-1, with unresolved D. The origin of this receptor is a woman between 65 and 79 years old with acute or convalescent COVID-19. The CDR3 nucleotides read TGTGCCAGCAGCCCCGCCGGAGAGGGCTCCAAGAACACTGAAGCTTTCTTT. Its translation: CASSPAGEGSKNTEAFF.